These 29 T cell receptor beta chains were sequenced from one sample in a study of T cells expressing NK-cell markers. With the 5' RACE reads reprocessed, TCRdb shows one record per CDR3 protein and no DNA. The table for this sample gives about 450,000 distinct CDR3 sequences. Sequenced sample: blood T cells: a sorted CD56 or NKG2C T cell subset, CD4+ or CD8+ T cells, or bulk PBMC T cells (not recorded which). The receptors shown here come from a woman between 18 and 69 years old in good health.

The V and J genes are TRBV4-3 and TRBJ2-1; TCRdb outputs TRBD2, but without DNA this stays unchecked. Germline V CDR1 and CDR2: LGHNA, YSLEER. CDR3 length: 15 residues. This CDR3 reads CASSLGLAGVVEQFF.

This chain links TRBV5-5 with TRBJ1-1; with no DNA, the TCRdb D assignment of TRBD1 cannot be verified. Looked up from germline, CDR1 is SGHKS and CDR2 is YYEKEE (reference sequence). There are 15 residues in the CDR3. This CDR3 is CASSPTSGGNTEAFF. The full variable domain, rest sourced from reference TRBV5-5 and TRBJ1-1, is DAGVTQSPTHLIKTRGQQVTLRCSPISGHKSVSWYQQVLGQGPQFIFQYYEKEERGRGNFPDRFSARQFPNYSSELNVNALLLGDSALYLCASSPTSGGNTEAFFGQGTRLTVV.

The chain couples TRBV4-3 to TRBJ2-3; TCRdb's D call of TRBD2 is untestable without DNA. This CDR3 has 15 amino acids. Germline CDR1 LGHNA, CDR2 YSLEER. CDR3 in amino acids: CASSQSSRRTDTQYF.

The J gene is TRBJ2-3, the V gene TRBV12-3 or TRBV12-4; TCRdb's D call of TRBD1 is untestable without DNA. The CDR3 is 15 residues long. The CDR3 sequence is CASSSTGGRTDTQYF.

This chain connects TRBV7-2 to TRBJ2-5; TCRdb lists TRBD1, though no DNA is available to test this call. CDR3 length: 14 residues. Germline CDR1 and CDR2: SGHTA and FQGNSA. The CDR3 region is CASSDTGTGRTQYF.

This chain joins TRBV23-1 and TRBJ2-5; lacking DNA, the TRBD1 call made by TCRdb goes unchecked. TRBV23-1 is given ORF status, its function remaining uncertain. The CDR3 has 14 amino acids. The CDR3 protein is CASKGQGALETQYF.

The chain employs TRBV29-1 and TRBJ2-3; the TRBD2 assignment by TCRdb is unverifiable without DNA. The CDR3 runs 18 residues. CDR1 is SQVTM and CDR2 is ANQGSEA in the germline V gene. CDR3 amino acids: CSVEDLGPTSGRTDTQYF.

CDR3 sequence reads: CASTLDRGWTEAFF. This rearrangement joins TRBV7-2 to TRBJ1-1; TCRdb reports TRBD1, a call that lacks DNA to check it against. The CDR3 extends over 14 amino acids. Germline V gene lookup returns CDR1 SGHTA and CDR2 FQGNSA.

This chain joins TRBV14 and TRBJ2-1; the D call from TCRdb, TRBD1, cannot be confirmed without DNA. CDR3 size: 15 residues. Germline assignment: CDR1 SGHDN and CDR2 FVKESK. The CDR3: CASSHPGFADNEQFF.

The chain couples TRBV4-2 to TRBJ2-1. Germline V gives CDR1 LGHNA, CDR2 YNFKEQ. The CDR3 covers 15 residues. CDR3 sequence reads: CATRLIANSYNEQFF.

This chain joins TRBV5-1 and TRBJ2-1. The CDR3 is 15 residues long. From germline, CDR1 is SGHRS and CDR2 YFSETQ. CDR3 loop: CASSTTTGNYNEQFF.

The V call is TRBV6-2 or TRBV6-3, the J call TRBJ1-1. This CDR3 is 13 amino acids long. The germline V gene has CDR1 MNHEY and CDR2 SVGEGT. The CDR3 protein is CASREYMNTEAFF.

V usage is TRBV2 and J usage is TRBJ2-1; the TCRdb D gene call, TRBD2, has no DNA to confirm it. The CDR3 contains 15 residues. Germline V CDR1 and CDR2: SNHLY, FYNNEI. CDR3: CASSPRWGGLNEQFF.

The V call is TRBV11-2, the J call TRBJ2-3; lacking DNA, the TRBD2 call made by TCRdb goes unchecked. Germline V lookup: CDR1 SGHAT, CDR2 FQNNGV. The CDR3 has 15 amino acids. CDR3: CASSLDGGSGDTQYF. Variable domain in full (rest from reference TRBV11-2 and TRBJ2-3): EAGVAQSPRYKIIEKRQSVAFWCNPISGHATLYWYQQILGQGPKLLIQFQNNGVVDDSQLPKDRFSAERLKGVDSTLKIQPAKLEDSAVYLCASSLDGGSGDTQYFGPGTRLTVL.

The rearrangement links TRBV29-1 to TRBJ2-1; TCRdb lists TRBD2, though no DNA is available to test this call. The germline gives CDR1 SQVTM, CDR2 ANQGSEA. This CDR3 region has 16 residues. The CDR3: CSVVGGASVKPGEQFF.

V and J are TRBV12-3 or TRBV12-4 and TRBJ1-6; TCRdb proposes TRBD1, but this gene call is untestable without DNA. The CDR3 covers 15 residues. The CDR3 reads CASSTRQVPGSPLHF.

The chain links TRBV6-1 to TRBJ2-5; TCRdb's D call, TRBD2, is unchecked because there is no DNA. The length of the CDR3 is 13 residues. Germline-derived CDR1 and CDR2 are MNHNS and SASEGT. The CDR3 here is CASRGLYQETQYF.

The chain carries TRBV5-4 and TRBJ2-4; TCRdb's D gene call, TRBD1, goes unchecked for lack of DNA. The CDR3 spans 16 residues. Germline V gene lookup returns CDR1 SGHNT and CDR2 YYREEE (reference sequence). The CDR3 sequence is CASSSGTGSWGNIQYF.

This sequence joins TRBV5-1 and TRBJ1-4; there is no DNA to check the TCRdb D call of TRBD1. Per germline, CDR1 SGHRS and CDR2 YFSETQ. The CDR3 is 15 residues long. CDR3 loop: CASSLQDRLNEKLFF.

This chain uses TRBV27 with TRBJ1-6. CDR1 and CDR2 (germline): MNHEY, SMNVEV (reference sequence). This CDR3 region has 15 residues. The CDR3 is CASSLVATYNSPLHF.

The chain uses TRBV20-1 and TRBJ2-3. Germline loops: CDR1 DFQATT, CDR2 SNEGSKA (reference sequence). This CDR3 has 15 amino acids. The CDR3 here is CSARDQGTRTDTQYF.

The chain carries TRBV30 and TRBJ1-5; TCRdb reports TRBD1, a call that lacks DNA to check it against. CDR3 length: 13 residues. Germline loops: CDR1 GTSNPN, CDR2 SVGIG (reference sequence). This chain's CDR3 is CARRGPLNQPQHF.

V is TRBV5-6 and J is TRBJ2-5; TCRdb's D call, TRBD1, is unchecked because there is no DNA. This CDR3 comprises 16 residues. Germline V gene lookup returns CDR1 SGHDT and CDR2 YYEEEE. This CDR3 is CASSSGPLRVLETQYF.

This chain links TRBV7-2 with TRBJ2-3; as DNA is missing, the TRBD1 call by TCRdb cannot be tested. The CDR3 contains 15 residues. Germline assignment: CDR1 SGHTA and CDR2 FQGNSA. The CDR3 sequence: CASSLTPHLTDTQYF.

Here the CDR3 reads CASSYWEGAQPQHF. The chain has TRBV6-5 and TRBJ1-5; TCRdb's D call, TRBD1, is unchecked because there is no DNA. Germline loops: CDR1 MNHEY, CDR2 SVGAGI. This CDR3 region has 14 residues.

The chain couples TRBV19 to TRBJ2-4; checking the TCRdb D call of TRBD2 is not possible without DNA. The V gene's germline CDR1 is LNHDA and CDR2 SQIVND (reference sequence). The CDR3 runs 17 residues. This CDR3 is CASSHQERGALHNIQYF.

V is TRBV12-3 or TRBV12-4 and J is TRBJ1-2; the TCRdb D gene call, TRBD1, has no DNA to confirm it. The CDR3 contains 15 residues. The CDR3 spells CASSPLTRLDYGYTF.

This CDR3 is CSASSGTGYSNQPQHF. The chain links TRBV20-1 to TRBJ1-5; the D call of TRBD1 rests on TCRdb alone, since no DNA is present to check it. The CDR3 contains 16 residues. CDR1 and CDR2 (germline): DFQATT, SNEGSKA (reference sequence).

The chain joins TRBV12-3 or TRBV12-4 to TRBJ2-2; TCRdb picks TRBD1, but there is no DNA to check that call. The CDR3 is 17 residues long. CDR3 residues: CASSLRGGDANTGELFF.